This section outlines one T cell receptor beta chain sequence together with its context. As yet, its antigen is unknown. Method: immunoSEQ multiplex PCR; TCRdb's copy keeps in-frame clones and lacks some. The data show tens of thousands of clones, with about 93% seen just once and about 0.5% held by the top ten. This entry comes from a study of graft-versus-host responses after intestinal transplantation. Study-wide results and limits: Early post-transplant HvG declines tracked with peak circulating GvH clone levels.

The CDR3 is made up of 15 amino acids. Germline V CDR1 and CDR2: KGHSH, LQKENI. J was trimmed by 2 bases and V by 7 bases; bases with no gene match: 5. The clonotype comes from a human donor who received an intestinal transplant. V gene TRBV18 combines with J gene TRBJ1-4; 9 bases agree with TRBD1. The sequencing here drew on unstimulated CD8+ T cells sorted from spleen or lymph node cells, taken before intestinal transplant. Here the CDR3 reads CASFPGQGTNEKLFF. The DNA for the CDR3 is TGTGCCAGCTTCCCCGGACAGGGGACTAATGAAAAACTGTTTTTT.